This T cell receptor beta chain appears in the sequencing data of a study of T cell responses to AZD1222 COVID-19 vaccine. Study results and limitations: Samples come after the peak T cell response, not at day 14. Just 6 or 7 people given AZD1222 tested seropositive at baseline.

TCRdb's table, derived via immunoSEQ multiplex PCR, lists solely in-frame clones and lacks some. The table has roughly 200,000 clones, around nine tenths seen once. The V segment lost 5 bases and the J segment 6 bases; nucleotides outside the gene matches: 2. The CDR3 is 13 amino acids. In germline, CDR1 is MNHEY, CDR2 SVGAGI. Details on this clone: Its antigen is still unknown.

The material sequenced was peripheral blood, taken 28 days after the second dose of the MenACWY control vaccine. The rearrangement joins TRBV6-5 to TRBJ2-2, with 8 positions matching TRBD1. The source of this sequence is an adult who received the MenACWY meningococcal vaccine as a control. The CDR3 protein is CASSRQGPGELFF. The DNA for the CDR3 is TGTGCCAGCAGTCGACAGGGGCCCGGGGAGCTGTTTTTT.